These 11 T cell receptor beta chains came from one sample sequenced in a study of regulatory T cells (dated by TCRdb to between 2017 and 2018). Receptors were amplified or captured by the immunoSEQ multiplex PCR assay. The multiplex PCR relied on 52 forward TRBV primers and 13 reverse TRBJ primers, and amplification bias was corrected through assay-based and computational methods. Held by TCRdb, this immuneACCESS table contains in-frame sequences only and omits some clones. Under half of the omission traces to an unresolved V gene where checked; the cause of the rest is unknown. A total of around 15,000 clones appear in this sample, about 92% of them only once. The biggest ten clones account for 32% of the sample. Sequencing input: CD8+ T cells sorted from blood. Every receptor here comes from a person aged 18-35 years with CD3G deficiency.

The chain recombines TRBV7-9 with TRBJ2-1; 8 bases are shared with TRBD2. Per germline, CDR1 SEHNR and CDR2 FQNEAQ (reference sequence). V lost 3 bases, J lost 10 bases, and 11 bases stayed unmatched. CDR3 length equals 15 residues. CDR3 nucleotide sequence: TGTGCCAGCAGCTTTTCCTCGGGAGGGGGGCTGGAGCAGTTCTTC. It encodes CASSFSSGGGLEQFF.

CDR3 residues: CASSQGVRRETQYF. The CDR3 bases are TGTGCCAGCAGCCAAGGGGTCCGCCGGGAGACCCAGTACTTC. This rearrangement joins TRBV14 to TRBJ2-5; D unclear. Deletions cut 1 base from V and 5 bases from J, with 11 bases between. The CDR3 has 14 residues. CDR1 and CDR2 (germline): SGHDN, FVKESK.

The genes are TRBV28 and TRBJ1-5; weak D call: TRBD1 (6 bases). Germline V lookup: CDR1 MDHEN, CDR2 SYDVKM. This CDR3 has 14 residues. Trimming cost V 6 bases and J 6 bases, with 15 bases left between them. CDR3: CASSRGAGVQPQHF. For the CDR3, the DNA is TGTGCCAGCAGCCGAGGGGCAGGGGTTCAGCCCCAGCATTTT.

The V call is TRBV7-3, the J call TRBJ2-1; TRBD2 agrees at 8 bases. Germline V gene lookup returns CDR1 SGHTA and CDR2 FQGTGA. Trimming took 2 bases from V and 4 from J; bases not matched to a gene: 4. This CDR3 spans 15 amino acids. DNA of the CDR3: TGTGCCAGCAGCTTAGGAGCGGGGGAATACAATGAGCAGTTCTTC. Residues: CASSLGAGEYNEQFF.

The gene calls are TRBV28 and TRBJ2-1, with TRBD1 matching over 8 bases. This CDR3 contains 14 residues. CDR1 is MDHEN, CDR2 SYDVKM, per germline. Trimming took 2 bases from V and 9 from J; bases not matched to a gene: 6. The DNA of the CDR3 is TGTGCCAGCAGTTTAGGGCAGGGGGCAACTGAGCAGTTCTTC. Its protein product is CASSLGQGATEQFF.

CDR3 in DNA: TGTGCCAGCAGTGGGGCCAGACTAGCGGGGGGGCTAATCAATGAGCAGTTCTTC. It specifies CASSGARLAGGLINEQFF. The chain links TRBV2 to TRBJ2-1, with 14 nucleotides matching TRBD2. V was pared by 4 bases and J by 6 bases, with 11 bases of the junction left unmatched. CDR3 length equals 18 residues. Germline V lookup: CDR1 SNHLY, CDR2 FYNNEI.

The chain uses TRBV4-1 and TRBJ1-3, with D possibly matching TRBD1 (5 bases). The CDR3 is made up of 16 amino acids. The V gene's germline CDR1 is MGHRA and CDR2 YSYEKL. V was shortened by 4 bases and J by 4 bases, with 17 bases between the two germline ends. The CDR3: CASSPSDGGWGNTIYF. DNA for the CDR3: TGCGCCAGCAGCCCTTCCGATGGGGGATGGGGAAACACCATATATTTT.

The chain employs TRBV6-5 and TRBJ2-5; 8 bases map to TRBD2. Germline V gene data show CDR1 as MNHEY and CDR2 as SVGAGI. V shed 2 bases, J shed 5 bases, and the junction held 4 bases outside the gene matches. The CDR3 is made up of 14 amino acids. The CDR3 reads CASSYRGGPETQYF. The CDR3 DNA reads TGTGCCAGCAGTTACCGCGGGGGGCCTGAGACCCAGTACTTC.

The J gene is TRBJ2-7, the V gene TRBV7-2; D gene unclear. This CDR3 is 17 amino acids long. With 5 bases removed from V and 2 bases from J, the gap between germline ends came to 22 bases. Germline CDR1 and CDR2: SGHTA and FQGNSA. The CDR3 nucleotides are TGTGCCAGCAGCCTCGCCACACATCCAAGTGGCCCCTACGAGCAGTACTTC. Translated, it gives CASSLATHPSGPYEQYF.

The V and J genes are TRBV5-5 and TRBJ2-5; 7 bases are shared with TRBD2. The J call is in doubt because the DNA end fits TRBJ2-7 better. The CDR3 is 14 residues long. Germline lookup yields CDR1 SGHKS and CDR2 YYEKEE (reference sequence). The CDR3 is CASSIAGLSYEQYF. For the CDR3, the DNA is TGTGCCAGCAGCATAGCGGGCCTATCCTACGAGCAGTACTTC.

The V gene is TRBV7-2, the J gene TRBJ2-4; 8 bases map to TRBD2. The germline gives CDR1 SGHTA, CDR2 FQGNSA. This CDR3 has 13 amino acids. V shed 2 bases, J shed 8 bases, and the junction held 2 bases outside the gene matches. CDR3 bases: TGTGCCAGCAGCTTACGACTAGCGTACATTCAGTACTTC. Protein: CASSLRLAYIQYF.